Presented here are 14 T cell receptor beta chains from one specimen sequenced in a study of T cell responses to AZD1222 COVID-19 vaccine. TCRdb's copy holds only in-frame clones and misses some; the assay was immunoSEQ multiplex PCR. In the table there are 150,000 to 200,000 clones, roughly 91% of which are singletons. Sequences were derived from peripheral blood, sampled 28 days after the second AZD1222 dose. Receptor source: an adult who received the AZD1222 COVID-19 vaccine.

The chain combines TRBV6-5 with TRBJ1-2; D uncertain. Between the trimmed V and J ends, which lost 0 bases and 6 bases, there was a span of 11 bases. This CDR3 has 14 residues. Germline-derived CDR1 and CDR2 are MNHEY and SVGAGI. CDR3 region: CASSYSPTGNGYTF. The CDR3 DNA reads as TGTGCCAGCAGTTACTCCCCGACTGGAAATGGCTACACCTTC.

The chain links TRBV9 to TRBJ2-7, with 8 positions matching TRBD1. CDR1 and CDR2 from the germline V gene are SGDLS and YYNGEE. The CDR3 spans 14 residues. The V and J ends lost 0 bases and 6 bases, in that order; junction bases with no gene match: 5. The CDR3 DNA reads TGTGCCAGCAGCGTAGATTCAGGGGGCACCGAGCAGTACTTC. Translated: CASSVDSGGTEQYF.

The V gene is TRBV6-1, the J gene TRBJ1-4; TRBD1 aligns across 8 bases. V lost 3 bases, J lost 5 bases, and 2 bases stayed unmatched. CDR1 and CDR2 (germline): MNHNS, SASEGT. The CDR3 spans 14 residues. The CDR3 protein is CASSETGANEKLFF. The CDR3 coding sequence is TGTGCCAGCAGTGAGACAGGGGCCAATGAAAAACTGTTTTTT.

In DNA, the CDR3 is TGTGCCACCAGCAGAGATCGGACGGGACCGGCAACTAATGAAAAACTGTTTTTT. Protein: CATSRDRTGPATNEKLFF. The chain carries TRBV15 and TRBJ1-4; perhaps TRBD1 as D (5 bases). The CDR3 has 18 amino acids. V shed 0 bases and J shed 0 bases, with 14 bases lying between them. Germline values: CDR1 LNHNV, CDR2 YYDKDF (reference sequence).

The rearrangement uses TRBV5-6 and TRBJ2-5; D remains ambiguous. The germline V gene encodes CDR1 SGHDT and CDR2 YYEEEE. This CDR3 is built from 15 residues. Trimming shortened V by 4 bases and J by 2 bases, and 15 bases separated the two germline ends. This CDR3 reads CASSPLTLVQETQYF. CDR3 sequence (DNA): TGTGCCAGCAGCCCCTTGACGCTAGTACAAGAGACCCAGTACTTC. The entire variable domain, with the rest obtained from reference TRBV5-6 and TRBJ2-5, is as follows: DAGVTQSPTHLIKTRGQQVTLRCSPKSGHDTVSWYQQALGQGPQFIFQYYEEEERQRGNFPDRFSGHQFPNYSSELNVNALLLGDSALYLCASSPLTLVQETQYFGPGTRLLVL.

The chain employs TRBV30 and TRBJ2-1; a weak D match, TRBD1 (5 bases). Trimming pared 4 bases from V and 2 bases from J, leaving 12 bases between. The CDR3 totals 14 residues. Germline lookup yields CDR1 GTSNPN and CDR2 SVGIG (reference sequence). CDR3 coding DNA: TGTGCCTGGACCCCTTCCAGGGCCTACAATGAGCAGTTCTTC. This gives the protein CAWTPSRAYNEQFF.

This clone was counted between two and nine times. Other DNA sequences in this specimen translate into the identical CDR3. The genes are TRBV19 and TRBJ1-2; 11 nucleotides agree with TRBD1. There are 15 residues in the CDR3. Per the germline V gene, CDR1 is LNHDA and CDR2 is SQIVND (reference sequence). After removal of 3 bases from V and 3 bases from J, the junction contained 3 bases not matched to a gene. CDR3 coding DNA: TGTGCCAGTAGTATTAGGACAGGGGGCTACTATGGCTACACCTTC. Its translation is CASSIRTGGYYGYTF.

J is TRBJ1-2 and V is TRBV5-5, with 8 nucleotides matching TRBD1. The V gene's germline CDR1 is SGHKS and CDR2 YYEKEE (reference sequence). V lost 2 bases and J lost 4; bases outside the gene matches: 7. The CDR3 length is 15 residues. CDR3 sequence (DNA): TGTGCCAGCAGCTTCCCGGACAGGGTACTCTATGGCTACACCTTC. Amino acids: CASSFPDRVLYGYTF.

This clone turned up a few times. CDR3 protein: CASSLRYRGLDQPQHF. CDR3 DNA: TGTGCCAGCAGTTTACGGTATAGGGGGCTTGATCAGCCCCAGCATTTT. The chain recombines TRBV28 with TRBJ1-5, with 7 bases lining up with TRBD1. CDR3 size: 16 residues. Germline assignment: CDR1 MDHEN and CDR2 SYDVKM. The ends lost 2 bases at V and 5 bases at J; junction bases unmatched: 9.

This clone has a handful of counts. This chain joins TRBV6-2 or TRBV6-3 and TRBJ1-6; D gene unclear. From germline, CDR1 is MNHEY and CDR2 SVGEGT. Trimming stripped 4 bases from V and 7 bases from J, with 14 bases between. The CDR3 has 15 residues. The CDR3 spells CASSWATAFNSPLHF. The CDR3 nucleotides read TGTGCCAGCAGTTGGGCTACAGCTTTCAATTCACCCCTCCACTTT.

The chain recombines TRBV5-6 with TRBJ2-5; 15 bases agree with TRBD2. Germline assignment: CDR1 SGHDT and CDR2 YYEEEE. Trimming cost V 3 bases and J 5 bases; bases outside gene matches: 2. The CDR3 is made up of 15 amino acids. CDR3 bases: TGTGCCAGCAGCTCCGGACTAGCGGGAGGGGAGACCCAGTACTTC. Its protein product is CASSSGLAGGETQYF.

The CDR3 region is CASSLIAQGGRRNTEAFF. Here the CDR3 DNA reads TGTGCCAGCAGCTTAATAGCACAAGGAGGGAGGAGGAACACTGAAGCTTTCTTT. J is TRBJ1-1 and V is TRBV7-2, with no clear D. The CDR3 is 18 residues long. Germline values: CDR1 SGHTA, CDR2 FQGNSA. V lost 2 bases, J lost 1 base, and 20 bases lay in between.

The V gene is TRBV7-3, the J gene TRBJ1-1; the D gene is possibly TRBD1 (6 bases). The CDR3 covers 13 residues. From germline, CDR1 is SGHTA and CDR2 FQGTGA. Trimming removed 1 base at V and 6 bases at J, with 9 bases between. Written as DNA, the CDR3 is TGTGCCAGCAGCTTAAACAAGGGGGCTGAAGCTTTCTTT. Encoded protein: CASSLNKGAEAFF.

The rearrangement links TRBV28 to TRBJ2-3, with D possibly TRBD2 on 6 matching bases. Trimming cost V 3 bases and J 5 bases, with 15 bases left between them. Germline V gene data show CDR1 as MDHEN and CDR2 as SYDVKM. The CDR3 is made up of 15 amino acids. The DNA for the CDR3 is TGTGCCAGCAGTTTGATTGGGGCGGGGCTAGATACGCAGTATTTT. It yields the protein CASSLIGAGLDTQYF.